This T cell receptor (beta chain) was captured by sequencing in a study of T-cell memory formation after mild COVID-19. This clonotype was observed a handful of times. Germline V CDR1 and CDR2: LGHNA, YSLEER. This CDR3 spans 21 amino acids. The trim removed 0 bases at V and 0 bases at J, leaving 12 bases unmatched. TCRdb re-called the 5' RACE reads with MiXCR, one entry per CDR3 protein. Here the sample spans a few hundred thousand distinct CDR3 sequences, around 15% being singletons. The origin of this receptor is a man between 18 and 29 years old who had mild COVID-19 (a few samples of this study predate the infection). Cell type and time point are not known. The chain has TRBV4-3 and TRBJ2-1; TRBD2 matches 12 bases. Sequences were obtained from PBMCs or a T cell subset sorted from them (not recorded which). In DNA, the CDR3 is TGCGCCAGCAGCCAAGATATTAGGCTAGCGGGGGGGTTACTCTCCTACAATGAGCAGTTCTTC. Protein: CASSQDIRLAGGLLSYNEQFF.